Below, one T cell receptor beta chain is given with its context. This record belongs to a study of control samples from healthy donors and cancer patients. This CDR3 has 11 amino acids. CDR1 is SGHKS and CDR2 is YYEKEE in the germline V gene (reference sequence). With 4 bases removed from V and 6 bases from J, the gap between germline ends came to 6 bases. Repertoires were generated with immunoSEQ multiplex PCR, while TCRdb's copy carries only in-frame clones and drops some. This sample has about 120,000 clones, with approximately 90% found just once. The clonotype was recovered from a woman between 65 and 79 years old in good health. The chain is built from TRBV5-5 and TRBJ2-3; possible D gene TRBD1, 6 bases. The specimen sequenced was blood. DNA for the CDR3: TGTGCCAGCAGCCAGGGGGATACGCAGTATTTT. Its protein product is CASSQGDTQYF.